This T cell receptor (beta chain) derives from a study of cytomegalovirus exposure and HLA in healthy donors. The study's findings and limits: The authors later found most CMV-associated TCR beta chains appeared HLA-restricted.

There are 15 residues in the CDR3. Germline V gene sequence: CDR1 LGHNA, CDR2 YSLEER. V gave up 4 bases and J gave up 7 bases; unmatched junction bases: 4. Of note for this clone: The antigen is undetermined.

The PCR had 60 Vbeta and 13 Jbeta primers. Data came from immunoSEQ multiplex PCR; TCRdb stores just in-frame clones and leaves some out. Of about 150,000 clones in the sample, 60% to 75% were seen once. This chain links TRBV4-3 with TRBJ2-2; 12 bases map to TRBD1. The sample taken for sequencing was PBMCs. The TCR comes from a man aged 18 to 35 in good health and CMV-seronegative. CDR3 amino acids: CASSPGTGGSGELFF. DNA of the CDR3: TGCGCCAGCAGCCCCGGGACAGGGGGCAGCGGGGAGCTGTTTTTT.